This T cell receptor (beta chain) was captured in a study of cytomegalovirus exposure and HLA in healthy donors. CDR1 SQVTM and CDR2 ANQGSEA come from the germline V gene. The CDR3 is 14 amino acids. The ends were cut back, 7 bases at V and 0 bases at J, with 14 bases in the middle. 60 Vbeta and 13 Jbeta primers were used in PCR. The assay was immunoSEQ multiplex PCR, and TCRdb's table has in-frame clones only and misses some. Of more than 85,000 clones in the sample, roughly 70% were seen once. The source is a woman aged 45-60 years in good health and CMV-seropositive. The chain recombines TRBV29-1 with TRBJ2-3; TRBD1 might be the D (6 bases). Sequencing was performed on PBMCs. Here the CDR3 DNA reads TGCAGCGAAACGGACAGAGTCAGCACAGATACGCAGTATTTT. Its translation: CSETDRVSTDTQYF.